The sequence of this T cell receptor (beta chain) was determined in a study of regulatory T cells. Overall study findings and caveats: Patient repertoires had restricted TRB V-J pairs and skewed V and J usage, most in Tregs. Hydrophobic residues at CDR3 positions 6 and 7 were enriched in conventional CD4+ T cells of CD3G-deficient patients.

The CDR3 runs to 14 residues. V dropped 3 bases and J dropped 3 bases, with 10 bases sitting between them. In germline, CDR1 is KGHSH, CDR2 LQKENI. Autoimmunity was present in every CD3G-deficient patient, worse in two. Of note for this clone: Its antigen is unidentified.

The PCR used 52 TRBV and 13 TRBJ primers. TCRdb's copy holds only in-frame clones and misses some; the assay was immunoSEQ multiplex PCR. This sample carries 25,000 to 30,000 clones, 85% to 95% of them seen once, and the ten largest clones take 1.5% to 1.7%. The TCR sequence derives from a person aged 18-35 years with CD3G deficiency. The sample consisted of conventional CD4+ T cells sorted from blood. This chain uses TRBV18 with TRBJ2-3; D possibly corresponds to TRBD2 (5 bases). CDR3 DNA: TGTGCCAGCTCACCCCAAAGGACTACAGATACGCAGTATTTT. Its translation: CASSPQRTTDTQYF.